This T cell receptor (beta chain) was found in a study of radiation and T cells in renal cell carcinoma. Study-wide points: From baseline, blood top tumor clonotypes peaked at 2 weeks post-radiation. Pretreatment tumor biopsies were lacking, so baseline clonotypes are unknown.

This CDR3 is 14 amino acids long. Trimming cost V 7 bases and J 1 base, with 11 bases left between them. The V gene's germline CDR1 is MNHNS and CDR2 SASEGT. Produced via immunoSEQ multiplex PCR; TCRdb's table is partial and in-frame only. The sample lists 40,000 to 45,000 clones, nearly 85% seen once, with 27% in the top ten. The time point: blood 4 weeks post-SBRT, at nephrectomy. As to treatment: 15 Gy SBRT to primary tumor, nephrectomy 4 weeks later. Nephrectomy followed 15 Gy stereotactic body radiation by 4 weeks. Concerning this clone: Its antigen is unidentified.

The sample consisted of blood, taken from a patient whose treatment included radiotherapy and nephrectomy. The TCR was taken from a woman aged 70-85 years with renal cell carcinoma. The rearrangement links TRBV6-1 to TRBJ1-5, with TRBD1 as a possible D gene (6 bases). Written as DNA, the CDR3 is TGTGCCAGCAAGGGGGGCACCAGCAATCAGCCCCAGCATTTT. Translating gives CASKGGTSNQPQHF.